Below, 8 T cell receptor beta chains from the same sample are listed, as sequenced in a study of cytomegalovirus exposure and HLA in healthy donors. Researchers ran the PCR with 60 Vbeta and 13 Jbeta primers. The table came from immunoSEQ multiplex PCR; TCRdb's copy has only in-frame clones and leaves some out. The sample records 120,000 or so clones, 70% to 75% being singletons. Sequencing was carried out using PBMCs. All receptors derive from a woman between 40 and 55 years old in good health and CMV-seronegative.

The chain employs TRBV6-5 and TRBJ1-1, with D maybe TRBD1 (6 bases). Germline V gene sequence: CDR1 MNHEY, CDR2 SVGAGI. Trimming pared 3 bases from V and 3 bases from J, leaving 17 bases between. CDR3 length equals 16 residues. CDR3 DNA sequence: TGTGCCAGCAGTTATCAGGCAGGGGATATGCACACTGAAGCTTTCTTT. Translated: CASSYQAGDMHTEAFF.

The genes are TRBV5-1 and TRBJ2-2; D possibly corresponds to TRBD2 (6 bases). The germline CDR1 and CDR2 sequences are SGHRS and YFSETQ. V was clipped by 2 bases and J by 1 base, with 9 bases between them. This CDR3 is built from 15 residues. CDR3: CASSFTGLNTGELFF. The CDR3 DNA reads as TGCGCCAGCAGCTTCACGGGACTGAACACCGGGGAGCTGTTTTTT.

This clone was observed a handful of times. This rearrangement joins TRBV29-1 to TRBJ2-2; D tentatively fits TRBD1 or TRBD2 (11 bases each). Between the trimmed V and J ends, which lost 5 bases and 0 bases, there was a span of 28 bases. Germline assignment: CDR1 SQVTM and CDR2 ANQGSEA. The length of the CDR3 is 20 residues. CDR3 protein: CSVMGTGGSGLAANTGELFF. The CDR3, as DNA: TGCAGCGTTATGGGGACAGGGGGATCGGGACTAGCGGCGAACACCGGGGAGCTGTTTTTT.

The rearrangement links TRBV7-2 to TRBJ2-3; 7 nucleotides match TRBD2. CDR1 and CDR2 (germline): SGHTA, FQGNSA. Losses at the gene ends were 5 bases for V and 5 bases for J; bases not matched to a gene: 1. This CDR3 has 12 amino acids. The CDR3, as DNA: TGTGCCAGCAGCAGCGGGGTAGATACGCAGTATTTT. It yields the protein CASSSGVDTQYF.

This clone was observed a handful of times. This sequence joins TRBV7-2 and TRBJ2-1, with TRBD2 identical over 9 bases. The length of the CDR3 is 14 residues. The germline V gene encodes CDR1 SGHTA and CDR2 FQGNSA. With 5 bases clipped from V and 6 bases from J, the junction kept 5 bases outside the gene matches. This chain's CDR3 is CASSTGLAPNEQFF. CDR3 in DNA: TGTGCCAGCAGCACGGGACTAGCTCCCAATGAGCAGTTCTTC.

CDR3 sequence: CASSLALAVEQFF. CDR3 bases: TGTGCCAGCAGCTTGGCCCTAGCGGTGGAGCAGTTCTTC. J is TRBJ2-1 and V is TRBV5-6; TRBD2 agrees at 7 bases. The CDR3 sequence is 13 residues long. Germline CDR1 reads SGHDT; CDR2 reads YYEEEE. J gave up 10 bases and V 0 bases, and 4 bases lay outside the gene matches.

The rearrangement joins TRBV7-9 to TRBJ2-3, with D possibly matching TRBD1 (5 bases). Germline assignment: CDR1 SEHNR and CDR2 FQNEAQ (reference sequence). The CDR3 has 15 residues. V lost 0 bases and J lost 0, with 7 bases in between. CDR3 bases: TGTGCCAGCAGCTTAGCGGGGCGGAGCACAGATACGCAGTATTTT. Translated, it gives CASSLAGRSTDTQYF. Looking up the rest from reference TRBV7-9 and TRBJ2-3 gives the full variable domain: DTGVSQNPRHKITKRGQNVTFRCDPISEHNRLYWYRQTLGQGPEFLTYFQNEAQLEKSRLLSDRFSAERPKGSFSTLEIQRTEQGDSAMYLCASSLAGRSTDTQYFGPGTRLTVL.

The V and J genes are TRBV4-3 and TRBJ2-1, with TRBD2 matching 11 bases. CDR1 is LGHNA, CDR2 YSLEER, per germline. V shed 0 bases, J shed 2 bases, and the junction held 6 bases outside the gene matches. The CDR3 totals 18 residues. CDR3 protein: CASSQDPLAGGTYNEQFF. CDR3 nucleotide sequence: TGCGCCAGCAGCCAAGATCCCCTAGCGGGGGGCACCTACAATGAGCAGTTCTTC.